This T cell receptor (beta chain) was captured by sequencing in a study of cytomegalovirus exposure and HLA in healthy donors. Researchers ran the PCR with 60 Vbeta and 13 Jbeta primers. Measured with immunoSEQ multiplex PCR; TCRdb has only the in-frame clones, and not every one. The profile shows 200,000 or so clones, around 79% of them singletons. Germline lookup yields CDR1 LGHNA and CDR2 YNFKEQ. The CDR3 has 19 residues. The germline V and J ends were trimmed by 3 bases and 3 bases, with 23 bases remaining between them. The rearrangement links TRBV4-2 to TRBJ2-2, with no clear D. The clonotype comes from a man in his late teens or twenties in good health and CMV-seronegative. The sequencing sample was made of PBMCs. This CDR3 reads CASSHYPLGATGDTGELFF. As DNA, the CDR3 is TGTGCCAGCAGCCACTACCCCTTGGGCGCTACCGGCGACACCGGGGAGCTGTTTTTT.